The 8 T cell receptor beta chains given below trace back to one sample, sequenced in a study of shared clonotypes between healthy human individuals. Naive CD8 cells lacked CD45RO and underwent positive selection for CCR7, leaving out terminally differentiated effector memory CD45RA+ cells. This table comes from immunoSEQ multiplex PCR, and its TCRdb copy is limited to in-frame clones, with some not included. Seen here are some 800,000 clones, 90% to 95% observed once, and the top ten hold about 25%. Sequenced material: naive CD8+ T cells sorted from blood. These receptors all come from a man aged 25 to 40 in good health.

The rearrangement uses TRBV5-1 and TRBJ2-4; 11 nucleotides agree with TRBD2. CDR1 SGHRS and CDR2 YFSETQ come from the germline V gene. The V and J ends lost 5 bases and 2 bases, in that order; junction bases with no gene match: 9. The CDR3 totals 17 residues. The CDR3 nucleotides are TGCGCCAGCAGGGATAATAGCGGGAGGGGTTCCAAAAACATTCAGTACTTC. Its protein is CASRDNSGRGSKNIQYF.

The chain recombines TRBV7-2 with TRBJ2-3; D gene uncertain. The CDR3 loop spans 13 amino acids. V was trimmed by 4 bases and J by 9 bases, leaving 14 bases between them. Germline V gene lookup returns CDR1 SGHTA and CDR2 FQGNSA. In nucleotides, the CDR3 is TGTGCCAGCAGCTCTAGGATCCAGAGCACGCAGTATTTT. This codes for CASSSRIQSTQYF. Complete variable domain (other parts from reference TRBV7-2 and TRBJ2-3): GAGVSQSPSNKVTEKGKDVELRCDPISGHTALYWYRQSLGQGLEFLIYFQGNSAPDKSGLPSDRFSAERTGGSVSTLTIQRTQQEDSAVYLCASSSRIQSTQYFGPGTRLTVL.

The rearrangement uses TRBV6-5 and TRBJ1-2, with 8 bases that match TRBD1. The CDR3 length is 16 residues. With 0 bases clipped from V and 8 bases from J, the junction kept 11 bases outside the gene matches. Germline CDR1 MNHEY, CDR2 SVGAGI. CDR3 protein: CASSYSRPGGYRGYTF. The CDR3, as DNA: TGTGCCAGCAGTTACTCGAGACCAGGGGGCTACCGCGGCTACACCTTC.

This chain uses TRBV30 with TRBJ2-7; D is undetermined. The CDR3 runs 12 residues. Trimming took 2 bases from V and 7 from J, leaving 12 bases between them. Germline assignment: CDR1 GTSNPN and CDR2 SVGIG (reference sequence). The chain's CDR3 is CAWSPLSQEQYF. CDR3 nucleotide sequence: TGTGCCTGGAGTCCGTTAAGCCAAGAGCAGTACTTC.

V and J are TRBV19 and TRBJ1-3; perhaps TRBD1 as D (5 bases). CDR1 is LNHDA, CDR2 SQIVND, per germline (reference sequence). Between the trimmed V and J ends, which lost 10 bases and 3 bases, there was a span of 13 bases. The CDR3 sequence is 13 residues long. The CDR3 protein is CATIGGRGNTIYF. CDR3 DNA: TGTGCCACCATCGGGGGACGTGGAAACACCATATATTTT.

This CDR3 reads CASSFSTEVNEQFF. The CDR3, as DNA: TGTGCCAGCAGCTTCTCCACAGAAGTTAATGAGCAGTTCTTC. The J gene is TRBJ2-1, the V gene TRBV7-6; no firm D call. V gave up 3 bases and J gave up 7 bases, with 13 bases separating them. The CDR3 length is 14 residues. Germline V lookup: CDR1 SGHVS, CDR2 FNYEAQ.

This rearrangement joins TRBV29-1 to TRBJ2-7; D is undetermined. Germline loops: CDR1 SQVTM, CDR2 ANQGSEA. The ends were cut back, 7 bases at V and 3 bases at J, with 16 bases in the middle. The CDR3 contains 13 residues. The chain's CDR3 is CSAVDTEYYEQYF. In DNA form, the CDR3 reads TGCAGCGCAGTCGACACGGAATACTACGAGCAGTACTTC.

The V and J genes are TRBV6-1 and TRBJ2-7; D not certain. The germline V gene has CDR1 MNHNS and CDR2 SASEGT. V was cut by 4 bases and J by 4 bases, with 8 bases left in between. CDR3 length equals 12 residues. The CDR3 DNA reads as TGTGCCAGCAGTGGGTGGATGTACGAGCAGTACTTC. Encoded protein: CASSGWMYEQYF.